This paragraph reports one T cell receptor (beta chain). Antigen specificity is unknown. The junction departs from the called germline gene at one end, perhaps through a read error. The individuals who served as donors were healthy Caucasians living in Russia, aged roughly 6 to 90. The data are from a study of blood T cells in healthy people across ages. Whole-study results and caveats: Comparison with aged donors showed that long-lived donors had more naive CD4+ cells and higher diversity. Correlation between TCR beta diversity and naive T cell percentage was strong.

The use of a sample-barcoded 5' primer and a J-beta primer mix characterized a second PCR of roughly 6 to 12 cycles. CDR3-containing paired-end reads numbering at least 2.5 million came from each sample. One entry per CDR3 protein results from TCRdb running MiXCR on the 5' RACE reads. In the table there are about 1,400,000 distinct CDR3 sequences, approximately 59% of which are singletons. There are 15 residues in the CDR3. Germline assignment: CDR1 MGHDK and CDR2 SYGVNS. Sequencing was done on a sample of blood. The chain recombines TRBV25-1 with TRBJ2-5; D uncertain. The receptor's source is a man younger than 35 in good health. The CDR3, as DNA: TGTGCCAGCAGTGAATATGGCGTGGGGTCGAAGGAGCAGTATTTC. Its translation is CASSEYGVGSKEQYF.